The next 30 T cell receptor beta chains were all read from a single sample in a study of blood T cell repertoires in COVID-19. Method: immunoSEQ multiplex PCR; TCRdb's copy keeps in-frame clones and lacks some. The repertoire holds 270,000 or so clones, with roughly 90% as singletons. Sequencing input: peripheral blood. The receptors derive from a woman in her twenties or thirties with active or convalescent COVID-19.

This chain connects TRBV4-3 to TRBJ1-3, with D possibly matching TRBD1 (5 bases). Trimming shortened V by 1 base and J by 2 bases, and 15 bases separated the two germline ends. Germline CDR1 and CDR2: LGHNA and YSLEER. The CDR3 is 17 amino acids. CDR3 DNA: TGCGCCAGCAGCCAAGCCCTCCAGGGAACCCCTGGAAACACCATATATTTT. This translates into CASSQALQGTPGNTIYF.

The chain has TRBV6-2 or TRBV6-3 and TRBJ1-5; 7 nucleotides align to TRBD1. The ends lost 5 bases at V and 5 bases at J; junction bases unmatched: 3. Germline CDR1 reads MNHEY; CDR2 reads SVGEGT. This CDR3 spans 13 amino acids. Here the CDR3 reads CASSTTGDQPQHF. Written as DNA, the CDR3 is TGTGCCAGCAGTACAACAGGGGATCAGCCCCAGCATTTT.

The CDR3 DNA is TGTGCCAGCAGCAACGGGAGACAGCCGAACACTGAAGCTTTCTTT. Its translation: CASSNGRQPNTEAFF. The gene calls are TRBV7-9 and TRBJ1-1; D may be TRBD1 (5 bases). V lost 5 bases and J 1 base, leaving 14 bases between the germline ends. CDR1 SEHNR and CDR2 FQNEAQ come from the germline V gene (reference sequence). The CDR3 is 15 amino acids.

This chain joins TRBV28 and TRBJ1-2; D remains unclear. There are 13 residues in the CDR3. The germline gives CDR1 MDHEN, CDR2 SYDVKM. Trimming pared 6 bases from V and 0 bases from J, leaving 8 bases between. CDR3 DNA: TGTGCCAGCAGCCCTTCCTCTAACTATGGCTACACCTTC. Protein product: CASSPSSNYGYTF.

J is TRBJ2-1 and V is TRBV6-5; tentatively, D is TRBD2 (5 bases). CDR1 is MNHEY, CDR2 SVGAGI, per germline. The V and J ends lost 6 bases and 0 bases respectively, with 12 bases between them. This CDR3 has 15 residues. CDR3 loop: CASRADWSSYNEQFF. As DNA, the CDR3 is TGTGCCAGCAGGGCGGACTGGAGCTCCTACAATGAGCAGTTCTTC.

The V call is TRBV30, the J call TRBJ2-7, with 7 bases identical to TRBD1. V was pared by 0 bases and J by 12 bases, with 5 bases of the junction left unmatched. This CDR3 has 11 residues. Looked up from germline, CDR1 is GTSNPN and CDR2 is SVGIG (reference sequence). CDR3 sequence (DNA): TGTGCCTGGAGTGTAAGTTGGGACAGGTACTTC. This sequence encodes CAWSVSWDRYF.

The chain uses TRBV5-6 and TRBJ2-2, with a tentative D call TRBD2 (5 bases). Trimming took 2 bases from V and 7 from J, leaving 12 bases between them. Germline loops: CDR1 SGHDT, CDR2 YYEEEE. This CDR3 contains 14 residues. The CDR3 sequence is CASSLSGRDGELFF. As DNA, the CDR3 is TGTGCCAGCAGCTTAAGTGGGAGAGACGGGGAGCTGTTTTTT.

The chain is built from TRBV10-1 and TRBJ2-2; TRBD2 is a possible D gene (5 bases). The germline gives CDR1 WNHNN, CDR2 SYGVQD (reference sequence). V lost 5 bases, J lost 4 bases, and 20 bases lay in between. The CDR3 length is 17 residues. This CDR3 is CASSPPGGVGSTGELFF. CDR3 in DNA: TGCGCCAGCAGTCCTCCCGGAGGCGTGGGGTCCACCGGGGAGCTGTTTTTT.

The chain combines TRBV7-2 with TRBJ2-5, with 11 bases identical to TRBD2. V shed 5 bases, J shed 5 bases, and the junction held 10 bases outside the gene matches. The germline gives CDR1 SGHTA, CDR2 FQGNSA. This CDR3 is 16 amino acids long. The CDR3 nucleotides are TGTGCCAGCAGCCCGCGACTAGCGGGGCAGGGCGAGACCCAGTACTTC. Protein: CASSPRLAGQGETQYF.

This clone was recorded a few times. The J gene is TRBJ1-2, the V gene TRBV9; weak D call: TRBD1 (5 bases). The CDR3 sequence is 15 residues long. Germline loops: CDR1 SGDLS, CDR2 YYNGEE. The V and J ends lost 0 bases and 5 bases respectively, with 14 bases between them. Here the CDR3 reads CASSVGRGGEYGYTF. The CDR3, as DNA: TGTGCCAGCAGCGTAGGGAGGGGTGGGGAATATGGCTACACCTTC.

The rearrangement uses TRBV6-5 and TRBJ1-2; a possible D gene is TRBD1 (6 bases). Trimming cost V 10 bases and J 5 bases, with 14 bases left between them. The germline gives CDR1 MNHEY, CDR2 SVGAGI. This CDR3 is built from 12 residues. CDR3 protein: CATRQELYGYTF. The CDR3 nucleotides read TGTGCCACCAGACAGGAGCTTTATGGCTACACCTTC.

The chain recombines TRBV29-1 with TRBJ1-3, with D possibly matching TRBD1 (5 bases). Germline V gene data show CDR1 as SQVTM and CDR2 as ANQGSEA. This CDR3 is 13 amino acids long. V shed 4 bases and J shed 3 bases, with 10 bases lying between them. The CDR3 region is CSVAGPHGNTIYF. CDR3 sequence (DNA): TGCAGCGTTGCAGGGCCTCATGGAAACACCATATATTTT.

This rearrangement joins TRBV6-1 to TRBJ1-2, with D unclear. Germline CDR1 MNHNS, CDR2 SASEGT. The CDR3 has 13 amino acids. Trimming removed 2 bases from V and 4 bases from J, with 8 bases in between. CDR3: CASSELAGYGYTF. The DNA of the CDR3 is TGTGCCAGCAGTGAATTGGCAGGCTATGGCTACACCTTC.

CDR3 coding DNA: TGTGCCAGCAGCTCAGACATCGGCGGGAGCTACACCTTC. Its translation is CASSSDIGGSYTF. The V gene is TRBV7-2, the J gene TRBJ1-2; no definite D call. Trimming took off 4 bases at V and 9 bases at J, with 15 bases between the two ends. The CDR3 runs 13 residues. Per germline, CDR1 SGHTA and CDR2 FQGNSA.

V usage is TRBV7-2 and J usage is TRBJ2-3, with TRBD2 identical over 9 bases. Germline values: CDR1 SGHTA, CDR2 FQGNSA. The CDR3 spans 19 residues. V shed 5 bases, J shed 0 bases, and the junction held 15 bases outside the gene matches. The CDR3 DNA reads as TGTGCCAGCAGCGGGGCCAAGCTAGCGGGGTTCTCTAGCACAGATACGCAGTATTTT. Its translation: CASSGAKLAGFSSTDTQYF.

The V call is TRBV3-1 (or the pseudogene TRBV3-2), the J call TRBJ2-3; possible D gene TRBD1, 5 bases. V was cut by 4 bases and J by 6 bases, with 11 bases left in between. The CDR3 is made up of 13 amino acids. Germline V gene lookup returns CDR1 LGHDT and CDR2 YNNKEL (reference sequence). The DNA for the CDR3 is TGTGCCAGCAGCCCGAGTTCAGGGGATACGCAGTATTTT. Its protein is CASSPSSGDTQYF.

This chain links TRBV4-3 with TRBJ2-1; D is perhaps TRBD1 (6 bases). The V end was cut by 0 bases, the J end by 6 bases, with 24 bases between. Germline V CDR1 and CDR2: LGHNA, YSLEER. The CDR3 extends over 19 amino acids. The CDR3 here is CASSQEYRRGETTRNEQFF. DNA for the CDR3: TGCGCCAGCAGCCAAGAGTATCGCAGGGGTGAGACGACACGCAATGAGCAGTTCTTC.

The J gene is TRBJ2-7, the V gene TRBV4-3; 8 nucleotides line up with TRBD2. Germline V gene data show CDR1 as LGHNA and CDR2 as YSLEER. The CDR3 contains 15 residues. The V and J ends lost 1 base and 5 bases, in that order; junction bases with no gene match: 7. CDR3 protein: CASSQGGGQGDEQYF. DNA for the CDR3: TGCGCCAGCAGCCAAGGCGGGGGGCAGGGAGACGAGCAGTACTTC.

The rearrangement uses TRBV6-6 and TRBJ2-1, with TRBD2 as a possible D gene (5 bases). V lost 7 bases to trimming and J lost 4 bases, with 11 bases between them. The length of the CDR3 is 13 residues. Germline lookup yields CDR1 MNHNY and CDR2 SVGAGI (reference sequence). The CDR3 loop is CASTAPGYNEQFF. As DNA, the CDR3 is TGTGCCAGCACCGCCCCGGGATACAATGAGCAGTTCTTC.

The chain recombines TRBV7-2 with TRBJ2-7; the match to TRBD2 covers 9 bases. Germline-derived CDR1 and CDR2 are SGHTA and FQGNSA. CDR3 length: 15 amino acids. The J segment lost 2 bases and the V segment lost 7 bases, leaving 9 bases of the junction unmatched. CDR3 DNA: TGTGCCAGCACCCCCAGCGGGGGGACCCCCTACGAGCAGTACTTC. Residues: CASTPSGGTPYEQYF.

The chain links TRBV6-4 to TRBJ1-6; 7 bases match TRBD1. The CDR3 loop spans 14 amino acids. Per the germline V gene, CDR1 is MRHNA and CDR2 is SNTAGT. The J segment lost 8 bases and the V segment lost 3 bases, leaving 4 bases of the junction unmatched. The CDR3 region is CASSERDRYSPLHF. The DNA for the CDR3 is TGTGCCAGCAGTGAGCGGGACAGATATTCACCCCTCCACTTT.

The CDR3 protein is CASSPLGYGSTEAFF. CDR3 DNA sequence: TGTGCCAGCAGTCCCTTGGGGTACGGGAGCACTGAAGCTTTCTTT. This sequence joins TRBV6-5 and TRBJ1-1; D is unclear. Germline CDR1 MNHEY, CDR2 SVGAGI. CDR3 length equals 15 residues. Between the trimmed V and J ends, which lost 5 bases and 4 bases, there was a span of 17 bases.

The chain recombines TRBV28 with TRBJ2-6; 12 nucleotides agree with TRBD1. This CDR3 has 18 amino acids. Per the germline V gene, CDR1 is MDHEN and CDR2 is SYDVKM. V dropped 1 base and J dropped 4; count of bases not matched to a gene: 5. The CDR3, as DNA: TGTGCCAGCAGTTTATTGGGACAGGGGGCGCGGGGGGCCAACGTCCTGACTTTC. It codes for CASSLLGQGARGANVLTF.

The chain carries TRBV5-1 and TRBJ2-3, with 11 positions matching TRBD2. CDR3 size: 16 residues. With V trimmed by 4 bases and J by 3 bases, 7 bases remained unmatched. Looked up from germline, CDR1 is SGHRS and CDR2 is YFSETQ. The CDR3 loop reads CASSIPSGGQTDTQYF. The CDR3 bases are TGCGCCAGCAGCATCCCTAGCGGGGGGCAGACAGATACGCAGTATTTT.

The chain links TRBV18 to TRBJ1-1, with 7 bases aligning to TRBD1. The germline CDR1 and CDR2 sequences are KGHSH and LQKENI. The CDR3 is made up of 15 amino acids. V shed 3 bases, J shed 0 bases, and the junction held 4 bases outside the gene matches. The CDR3 here is CASSPQGGMNTEAFF. In DNA, the CDR3 is TGTGCCAGCTCACCGCAGGGGGGCATGAACACTGAAGCTTTCTTT.

This sequence joins TRBV2 and TRBJ1-1, with no clear D. V lost 8 bases, J lost 3 bases, and 13 bases lay in between. The CDR3 runs to 13 residues. Germline CDR1 and CDR2: SNHLY and FYNNEI. The CDR3 DNA reads as TGTGCCAGCGGCCGGACGAGGGACACTGAAGCTTTCTTT. Its protein product is CASGRTRDTEAFF.

The V call is TRBV18, the J call TRBJ1-5; 7 nucleotides match TRBD1. The CDR3 runs to 13 residues. Germline-derived CDR1 and CDR2 are KGHSH and LQKENI. The V segment lost 6 bases and the J segment 11 bases; nucleotides outside the gene matches: 10. This CDR3 reads CASSRSGTESQHF. In DNA, the CDR3 is TGTGCCAGCTCTCGTTCAGGGACAGAATCCCAGCATTTT.

The V gene is TRBV29-1, the J gene TRBJ2-7, with D uncertain. V was trimmed by 6 bases and J by 0 bases, leaving 9 bases between them. CDR3 size: 12 residues. The germline gives CDR1 SQVTM, CDR2 ANQGSEA. The CDR3 reads CSVTVTSYEQYF. The CDR3 DNA reads as TGCAGCGTCACAGTGACCTCCTACGAGCAGTACTTC.

The chain employs TRBV5-1 and TRBJ1-2; 7 nucleotides align to TRBD1. V lost 4 bases to trimming and J lost 6 bases; unmatched junction nucleotides: 9. This CDR3 has 14 residues. Germline V gene lookup returns CDR1 SGHRS and CDR2 YFSETQ. The CDR3 nucleotides are TGCGCCAGCAGCAGGGGGCTGGTTGACGATGGCTACACCTTC. Protein: CASSRGLVDDGYTF.

CDR3: CSVDGQGGYGYTF. The CDR3 DNA is TGCAGCGTGGATGGACAGGGGGGATATGGCTACACCTTC. The chain recombines TRBV29-1 with TRBJ1-2, with 10 bases identical to TRBD1. The CDR3 is made up of 13 amino acids. V lost 6 bases to trimming and J lost 5 bases; unmatched junction nucleotides: 6. CDR1 and CDR2 from the germline V gene are SQVTM and ANQGSEA.